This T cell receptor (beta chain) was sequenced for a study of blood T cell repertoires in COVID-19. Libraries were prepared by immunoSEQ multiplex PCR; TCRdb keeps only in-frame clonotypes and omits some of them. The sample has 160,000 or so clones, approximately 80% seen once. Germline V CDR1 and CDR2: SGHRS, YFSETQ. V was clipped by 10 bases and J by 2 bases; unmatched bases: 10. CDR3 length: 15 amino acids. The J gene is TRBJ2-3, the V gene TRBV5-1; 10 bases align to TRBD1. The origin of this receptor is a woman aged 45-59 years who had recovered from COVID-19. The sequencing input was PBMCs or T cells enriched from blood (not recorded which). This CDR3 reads CASDSTGGLTDTQYF. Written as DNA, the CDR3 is TGCGCCTCCGATTCGACAGGGGGCCTCACAGATACGCAGTATTTT. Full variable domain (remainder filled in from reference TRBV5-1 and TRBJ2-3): KAGVTQTPRYLIKTRGQQVTLSCSPISGHRSVSWYQQTPGQGLQFLFEYFSETQRNKGNFPGRFSGRQFSNSRSEMNVSTLELGDSALYLCASDSTGGLTDTQYFGPGTRLTVL.